Described below is a single TCR beta chain sequence and its context. Its target is unknown. This sample is drawn from a study of T cells in Graves' hyperthyroidism and ophthalmopathy. Study context: Peripheral blood was obtained at initial diagnosis, preceding any treatment. Study-wide results and caveats: The authors' 13 V-J model separated ophthalmopathy from stable hyperthyroidism.

Trimming removed 0 bases at V and 6 bases at J, with 21 bases between. Germline loops: CDR1 SGHTA, CDR2 FQGNSA. CDR3 length: 17 residues. Patients with uncontrolled infections, other autoimmune diseases, pregnancy or lactation were excluded. Thyroid ultrasound and orbital computed tomography, with clinical symptoms and serum thyroxine and TRAb, informed diagnoses. Amplification targeted TCR beta CDR3 regions from RNA transcripts. A first-round RT-PCR of the TCR CDR3 used the HTBI primer set. TCRdb used MiXCR to reprocess the multiplex PCR reads, holding one entry per CDR3 protein. The table lists some 560,000 distinct CDR3 sequences, 15% to 18% of them singletons.

V is TRBV7-2 and J is TRBJ2-7, with a tentative D call TRBD1 (6 bases). This clonotype was obtained from a woman aged 30 to 39 with Graves' hyperthyroidism. The source material was blood. The CDR3 DNA reads as TGTGCCAGCAGCTTAGCCGGGCAGGGGACCATCCCGATCGAGCAGTACTTC. Protein: CASSLAGQGTIPIEQYF. Combining the CDR3 with reference TRBV7-2 and TRBJ2-7 gives the whole variable domain GAGVSQSPSNKVTEKGKDVELRCDPISGHTALYWYRQSLGQGLEFLIYFQGNSAPDKSGLPSDRFSAERTGGSVSTLTIQRTQQEDSAVYLCASSLAGQGTIPIEQYFGPGTRLTVT.